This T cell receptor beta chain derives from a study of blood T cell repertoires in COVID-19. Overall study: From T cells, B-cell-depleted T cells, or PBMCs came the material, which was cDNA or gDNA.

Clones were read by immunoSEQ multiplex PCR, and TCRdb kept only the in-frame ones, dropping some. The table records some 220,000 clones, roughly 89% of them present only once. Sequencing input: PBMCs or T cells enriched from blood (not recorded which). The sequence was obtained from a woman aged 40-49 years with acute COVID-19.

The CDR3: CASSPQAINEKLFF. The CDR3, as DNA: TGCGCCAGCAGCCCTCAGGCGATTAATGAAAAACTGTTTTTT. V is TRBV5-1 and J is TRBJ1-4, with D unclear. Germline assignment: CDR1 SGHRS and CDR2 YFSETQ. V was cut by 4 bases and J by 4 bases, with 11 bases left in between. The CDR3 runs 14 residues.